These 25 T cell receptor beta chains share one sample of origin, sequenced in a study of shared clonotypes between healthy human individuals. The naive CD8 population came from CD45RO-negative cells selected for CCR7, without terminally differentiated effector memory CD45RA+ cells. Here immunoSEQ multiplex PCR was the method, and the copy in TCRdb shows in-frame clones only, minus some. The sample holds some 2,100,000 clones, 90% to 95% seen once. Sequencing used naive CD8+ T cells from PBMCs. The receptors were sampled from a man aged 18 to 30 in good health. Some clones in this sample may be carry-over from other donors' samples.

This clone has more than one count but fewer than ten. Other DNA sequences in the same sample also yield this CDR3. The chain links TRBV2 to TRBJ1-1; the D is unclear. The CDR3 is 11 residues long. The V and J ends lost 7 bases and 4 bases respectively, with 7 bases between them. Per the germline V gene, CDR1 is SNHLY and CDR2 is FYNNEI. CDR3 nucleotides: TGTGCCAGCATGTTGATCACTGAAGCTTTCTTT. The encoded protein is CASMLITEAFF.

The rearrangement uses TRBV4-1 and TRBJ2-2, with D tentatively TRBD1 (5 bases). Trimming removed 1 base at V and 2 bases at J, with 14 bases between. The germline CDR1 and CDR2 sequences are MGHRA and YSYEKL. This CDR3 has 17 residues. CDR3 protein: CASSQVPDQGNTGELFF. CDR3 DNA: TGCGCCAGCAGCCAAGTCCCCGACCAGGGTAACACCGGGGAGCTGTTTTTT.

V is TRBV9 and J is TRBJ2-7; D might be TRBD1 or TRBD2, each matching 6 bases. Trimming stripped 0 bases from V and 4 bases from J, with 11 bases between. The CDR3 is 14 amino acids. Germline assignment: CDR1 SGDLS and CDR2 YYNGEE. In DNA, the CDR3 is TGTGCCAGCAGCGTAGGGGGGCGGGAATACGAGCAGTACTTC. This gives the protein CASSVGGREYEQYF.

The genes are TRBV7-6 and TRBJ1-1, with 9 bases matching TRBD1. The ends lost 5 bases at V and 4 bases at J; junction bases unmatched: 8. This CDR3 spans 15 amino acids. Germline V gene data show CDR1 as SGHVS and CDR2 as FNYEAQ. The CDR3 protein is CASSQGQGPGTEAFF. The CDR3 DNA sequence: TGTGCCAGCAGCCAGGGACAGGGTCCGGGCACTGAAGCTTTCTTT.

This clone was picked up one time. This chain links TRBV5-1 with TRBJ1-1; D unclear. In germline, CDR1 is SGHRS, CDR2 YFSETQ. The CDR3 is 16 amino acids. V lost 0 bases and J 0 bases, leaving 12 bases between the germline ends. The CDR3 sequence: CASSLALGPMNTEAFF. CDR3 nucleotide sequence: TGCGCCAGCAGCTTGGCCCTGGGCCCAATGAACACTGAAGCTTTCTTT.

The gene calls are TRBV7-9 and TRBJ1-5; a weak D match, TRBD1 (5 bases). The CDR3 has 14 residues. From germline, CDR1 is SEHNR and CDR2 FQNEAQ (reference sequence). Trimming took 4 bases from V and 2 from J, leaving 9 bases between them. CDR3 protein: CASSSGLGNQPQHF. DNA of the CDR3: TGTGCCAGCAGCTCGGGACTTGGCAATCAGCCCCAGCATTTT.

V and J are TRBV6-1 and TRBJ2-7, with D uncertain. This CDR3 is built from 15 residues. Trimming removed 3 bases at V and 4 bases at J, with 16 bases between. Germline V gene sequence: CDR1 MNHNS, CDR2 SASEGT. CDR3 in DNA: TGTGCCAGCAGTGAGGGGTTTCTCGATTTTTACGAGCAGTACTTC. Protein sequence: CASSEGFLDFYEQYF.

The chain carries TRBV9 and TRBJ2-2; 14 nucleotides line up with TRBD2. The ends lost 3 bases at V and 5 bases at J; junction bases unmatched: 3. This CDR3 has 16 residues. In germline, CDR1 is SGDLS, CDR2 YYNGEE. CDR3 bases: TGTGCCAGCAGCGGGGGACTAGCGGGAGATACCGGGGAGCTGTTTTTT. The encoded protein is CASSGGLAGDTGELFF.

The chain combines TRBV4-3 with TRBJ1-1; 8 bases are shared with TRBD1. V trimming: 4 bases; J trimming: 1 base; junction bases outside the gene matches: 2. This CDR3 is built from 14 residues. In germline, CDR1 is LGHNA, CDR2 YSLEER. The chain's CDR3 is CASSPQGANTEAFF. The CDR3 DNA reads TGCGCCAGCAGCCCCCAGGGGGCGAACACTGAAGCTTTCTTT.

The rearrangement links TRBV2 to TRBJ1-2, with 7 bases aligning to TRBD1. The germline V gene encodes CDR1 SNHLY and CDR2 FYNNEI. V was pared by 5 bases and J by 2 bases, with 8 bases of the junction left unmatched. This CDR3 has 15 residues. The CDR3 nucleotides read TGTGCCAGCAGTAACTGGACAGGCCTAAACTATGGCTACACCTTC. Its protein product is CASSNWTGLNYGYTF.

The chain joins TRBV30 to TRBJ2-3; 8 nucleotides align to TRBD1. The CDR3 is 13 amino acids. V shed 4 bases and J 5 bases; nucleotides not matched to a gene: 5. Germline V lookup: CDR1 GTSNPN, CDR2 SVGIG (reference sequence). In DNA, the CDR3 is TGTGCCTGGATATCAGGGGGCCTAGATACGCAGTATTTT. Protein product: CAWISGGLDTQYF. Supplemented by reference TRBV30 and TRBJ2-3, the full variable domain reads SQTIHQWPATLVQPVGSPLSLECTVEGTSNPNLYWYRQAAGRGLQLLFYSVGIGQISSEVPQNLSASRPQDRQFILSSKKLLLSDSGFYLCAWISGGLDTQYFGPGTRLTVL.

Regarding this clone: The same CDR3 arises from other DNA sequences in this sample as well. The rearrangement uses TRBV28 and TRBJ2-7; D unresolved. Trimming stripped 2 bases from V and 3 bases from J, with 2 bases between. CDR1 MDHEN and CDR2 SYDVKM come from the germline V gene. CDR3 length: 11 amino acids. Here the CDR3 DNA reads TGTGCCAGCAGTTTAAACTACGAGCAGTACTTC. Protein product: CASSLNYEQYF.

The rearrangement links TRBV4-3 to TRBJ2-3, with TRBD2 matching over 9 bases. The CDR3 sequence is 15 residues long. Germline trimming cut 4 bases from V and 0 bases from J; bases unmatched to any gene: 2. Germline V gives CDR1 LGHNA, CDR2 YSLEER. The CDR3 nucleotides are TGCGCCAGCAGCCGCGGGGGGGTGAGCACAGATACGCAGTATTTT. The encoded protein is CASSRGGVSTDTQYF.

The chain is built from TRBV5-8 and TRBJ1-2; D might be TRBD1 (5 bases). Germline V CDR1 and CDR2: SGHTS, YDEGEE. The CDR3 sequence is 15 residues long. V gave up 5 bases and J gave up 2 bases, with 16 bases separating them. The CDR3 DNA sequence: TGTGCCAGCAGGACGGGCGGGACGTACAACTATGGCTACACCTTC. Translation gives CASRTGGTYNYGYTF. Variable domain in full (rest from reference TRBV5-8 and TRBJ1-2): EAGVTQSPTHLIKTRGQQATLRCSPISGHTSVYWYQQALGLGLQFLLWYDEGEERNRGNFPPRFSGRQFPNYSSELNVNALELEDSALYLCASRTGGTYNYGYTFGSGTRLTVV.

The V call is TRBV7-8, the J call TRBJ2-5; D is ambiguous. CDR1 is SGHVS, CDR2 FQNEAQ, per germline. V was pared by 2 bases and J by 2 bases, with 6 bases between. There are 13 residues in the CDR3. The DNA for the CDR3 is TGTGCCAGCAGCTTATCAAGACAAGAGACCCAGTACTTC. Translating gives CASSLSRQETQYF. The whole variable domain, remainder taken from reference TRBV7-8 and TRBJ2-5, is GAGVSQSPRYKVAKRGQDVALRCDPISGHVSLFWYQQALGQGPEFLTYFQNEAQLDKSGLPSDRFFAERPEGSVSTLKIQRTQQEDSAVYLCASSLSRQETQYFGPGTRLLVL.

The chain has TRBV5-6 and TRBJ2-7; 9 bases line up with TRBD2. Germline V lookup: CDR1 SGHDT, CDR2 YYEEEE. The CDR3 is 15 residues long. V gave up 2 bases and J gave up 5 bases; unmatched junction bases: 8. The CDR3 here is CASSFFGTSTHEQYF. The CDR3 nucleotides read TGTGCCAGCAGCTTTTTCGGGACTAGCACCCACGAGCAGTACTTC.

This sequence joins TRBV5-1 and TRBJ2-2; D may match TRBD1 or TRBD2 (6 bases each). Germline CDR1 SGHRS, CDR2 YFSETQ. V was cut by 0 bases and J by 5 bases, with 11 bases left in between. The CDR3 has 15 residues. CDR3 in DNA: TGCGCCAGCAGCTTGGCCGGAGGGGGAACCGGGGAGCTGTTTTTT. This sequence encodes CASSLAGGGTGELFF.

The gene calls are TRBV10-2 and TRBJ2-1, with 11 bases identical to TRBD2. CDR3 length equals 16 residues. The ends lost 3 bases at V and 8 bases at J; junction bases unmatched: 9. Germline CDR1 WSHSY, CDR2 SAAADI. CDR3: CASSEGLAGRSDEQFF. The CDR3 DNA reads TGCGCCAGCAGTGAAGGACTAGCGGGTCGGTCGGATGAGCAGTTCTTC.

The rearrangement links TRBV27 to TRBJ2-4; D uncertain. The CDR3 spans 14 residues. The V end was cut by 2 bases, the J end by 2 bases, with 7 bases between. CDR1 and CDR2 from the germline V gene are MNHEY and SMNVEV (reference sequence). The CDR3 is CASSLVGSKNIQYF. The CDR3, as DNA: TGTGCCAGCAGTTTAGTGGGTTCCAAAAACATTCAGTACTTC.

V is TRBV27 and J is TRBJ2-5; D gene uncertain. The CDR3 is made up of 13 amino acids. Trimming pared 0 bases from V and 7 bases from J, leaving 9 bases between. Germline assignment: CDR1 MNHEY and CDR2 SMNVEV (reference sequence). The chain's CDR3 is CASSLSSVATQYF. The CDR3 DNA reads as TGTGCCAGCAGTTTATCGTCGGTTGCGACCCAGTACTTC.

CDR3 region: CASSARQVPYEQYF. Here the CDR3 DNA reads TGTGCCAGTAGTGCCCGACAGGTTCCCTACGAGCAGTACTTC. This rearrangement joins TRBV19 to TRBJ2-7; perhaps TRBD1 as D (6 bases). Germline lookup yields CDR1 LNHDA and CDR2 SQIVND (reference sequence). V shed 5 bases and J shed 2 bases, with 13 bases lying between them. The CDR3 has 14 amino acids.

The rearrangement joins TRBV30 to TRBJ1-5, with D perhaps matching TRBD1 (5 bases). Germline V gives CDR1 GTSNPN, CDR2 SVGIG (reference sequence). There are 15 residues in the CDR3. Trimming pared 0 bases from V and 2 bases from J, leaving 11 bases between. The CDR3 DNA is TGTGCCTGGAGTGTCCAGGGCGTGCGCAATCAGCCCCAGCATTTT. It specifies CAWSVQGVRNQPQHF.

This clone was observed once. This chain uses TRBV7-9 with TRBJ1-2; 12 nucleotides match TRBD1. J gave up 8 bases and V 4 bases, and 14 bases lay outside the gene matches. The CDR3 has 17 amino acids. From germline, CDR1 is SEHNR and CDR2 FQNEAQ (reference sequence). CDR3 sequence reads: CASSSTGTGGVGVGYTF. The CDR3 DNA sequence: TGTGCCAGCAGCTCGACCGGGACAGGGGGCGTAGGAGTCGGCTACACCTTC.

This sequence joins TRBV21-1 and TRBJ2-7; TRBD2, the table's D call, was not compared with the DNA. TRBV21-1 is annotated as a pseudogene. This CDR3 has 16 residues. CDR3 loop: CASSKASREPNYEQYF. DNA of the CDR3: TGTGCCAGCAGCAAAGCATCACGGGAGCCAAACTACGAGCAGTACTTC.

The CDR3 DNA follows: TGTGCCAGCAGCCCCGGGACAGCTGACTATGGCTACACCTTC. As protein: CASSPGTADYGYTF. The chain links TRBV5-5 to TRBJ1-2; TRBD1 aligns across 7 bases. Germline V lookup: CDR1 SGHKS, CDR2 YYEKEE (reference sequence). Trimming cost V 4 bases and J 3 bases; bases outside gene matches: 6. The CDR3 length is 14 residues. Combining the CDR3 with reference TRBV5-5 and TRBJ1-2 gives the whole variable domain DAGVTQSPTHLIKTRGQQVTLRCSPISGHKSVSWYQQVLGQGPQFIFQYYEKEERGRGNFPDRFSARQFPNYSSELNVNALLLGDSALYLCASSPGTADYGYTFGSGTRLTVV.